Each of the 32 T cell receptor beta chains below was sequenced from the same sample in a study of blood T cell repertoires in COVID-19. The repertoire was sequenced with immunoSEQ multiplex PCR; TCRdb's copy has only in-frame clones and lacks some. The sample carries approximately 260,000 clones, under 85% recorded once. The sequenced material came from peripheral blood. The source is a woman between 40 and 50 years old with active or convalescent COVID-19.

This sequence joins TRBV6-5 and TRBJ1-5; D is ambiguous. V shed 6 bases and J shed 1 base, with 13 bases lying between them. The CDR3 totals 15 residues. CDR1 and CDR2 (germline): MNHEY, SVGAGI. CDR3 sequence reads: CASSSTHGSNQPQHF. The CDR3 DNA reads TGTGCCAGCAGCTCCACGCATGGCAGCAATCAGCCCCAGCATTTT.

The DNA for the CDR3 is TGTGCCAGCAGCCGGGACCGGGGGGAAAAACTGTTTTTT. Protein: CASSRDRGEKLFF. This chain connects TRBV11-1 to TRBJ1-4; possible D gene TRBD1, 5 bases. There are 13 residues in the CDR3. V lost 5 bases and J lost 8, with 12 bases in between. Germline-derived CDR1 and CDR2 are SGHAT and FQDESV (reference sequence).

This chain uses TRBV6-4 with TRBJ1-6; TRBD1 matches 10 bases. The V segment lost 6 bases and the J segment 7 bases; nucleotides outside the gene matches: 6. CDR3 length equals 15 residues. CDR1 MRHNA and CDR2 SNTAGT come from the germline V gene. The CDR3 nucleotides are TGTGCCAGCAGCCCGGGACAGGGGAAGAATTCACCCCTCCACTTT. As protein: CASSPGQGKNSPLHF.

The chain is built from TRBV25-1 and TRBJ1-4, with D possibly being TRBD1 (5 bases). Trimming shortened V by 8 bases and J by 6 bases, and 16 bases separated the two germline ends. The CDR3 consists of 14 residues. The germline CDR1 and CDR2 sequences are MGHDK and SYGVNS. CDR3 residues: CASVGGTIDEKLFF. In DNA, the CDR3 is TGTGCCAGCGTCGGAGGGACGATAGATGAAAAACTGTTTTTT.

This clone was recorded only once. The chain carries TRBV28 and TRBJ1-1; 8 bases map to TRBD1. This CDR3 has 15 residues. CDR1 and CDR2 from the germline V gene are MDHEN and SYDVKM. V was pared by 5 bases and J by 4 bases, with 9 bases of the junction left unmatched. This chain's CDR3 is CASSPELTGATEAFF. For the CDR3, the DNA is TGTGCCAGCAGTCCTGAACTGACAGGGGCCACTGAAGCTTTCTTT.

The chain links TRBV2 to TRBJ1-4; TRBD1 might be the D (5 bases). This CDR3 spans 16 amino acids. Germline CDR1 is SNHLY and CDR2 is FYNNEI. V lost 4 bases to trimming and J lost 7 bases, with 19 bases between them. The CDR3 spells CASSAGMRQTLEKLFF. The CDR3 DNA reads TGTGCCAGCAGTGCCGGAATGAGACAGACGCTTGAAAAACTGTTTTTT.

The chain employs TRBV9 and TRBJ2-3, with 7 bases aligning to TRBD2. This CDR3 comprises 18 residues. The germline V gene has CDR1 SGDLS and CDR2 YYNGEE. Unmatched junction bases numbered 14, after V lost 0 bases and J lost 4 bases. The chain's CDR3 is CASSVAQRAAGVSDTQYF. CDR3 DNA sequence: TGTGCCAGCAGCGTAGCCCAGAGGGCGGCGGGGGTTTCAGATACGCAGTATTTT.

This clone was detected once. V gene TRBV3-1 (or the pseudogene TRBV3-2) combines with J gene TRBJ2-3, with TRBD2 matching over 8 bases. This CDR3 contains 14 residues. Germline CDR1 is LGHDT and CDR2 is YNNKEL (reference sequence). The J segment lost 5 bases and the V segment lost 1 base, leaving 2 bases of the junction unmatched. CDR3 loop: CASSQGAGGDTQYF. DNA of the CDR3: TGTGCCAGCAGCCAAGGCGCGGGGGGAGATACGCAGTATTTT.

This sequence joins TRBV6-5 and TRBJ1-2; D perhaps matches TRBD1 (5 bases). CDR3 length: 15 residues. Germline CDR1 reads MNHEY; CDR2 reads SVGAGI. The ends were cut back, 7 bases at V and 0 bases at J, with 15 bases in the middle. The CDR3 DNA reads TGTGCCAGCACCATGGTGGAAGGGGCTAACTATGGCTACACCTTC. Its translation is CASTMVEGANYGYTF.

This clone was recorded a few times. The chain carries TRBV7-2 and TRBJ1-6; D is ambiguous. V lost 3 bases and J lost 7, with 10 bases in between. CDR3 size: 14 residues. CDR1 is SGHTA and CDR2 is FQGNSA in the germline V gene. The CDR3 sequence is CASSFRGLNSPLHF. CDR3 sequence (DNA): TGTGCCAGCAGCTTCCGAGGACTGAATTCACCCCTCCACTTT. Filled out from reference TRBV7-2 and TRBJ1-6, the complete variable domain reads GAGVSQSPSNKVTEKGKDVELRCDPISGHTALYWYRQSLGQGLEFLIYFQGNSAPDKSGLPSDRFSAERTGGSVSTLTIQRTQQEDSAVYLCASSFRGLNSPLHFGNGTRLTVT.

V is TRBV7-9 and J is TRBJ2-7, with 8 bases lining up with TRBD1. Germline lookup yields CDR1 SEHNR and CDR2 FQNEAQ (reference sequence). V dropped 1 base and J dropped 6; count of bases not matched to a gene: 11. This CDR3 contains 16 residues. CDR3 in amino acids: CASSLGRWAGGLEQYF. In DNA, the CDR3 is TGTGCCAGCAGCTTAGGGAGGTGGGCAGGGGGCCTCGAGCAGTACTTC.

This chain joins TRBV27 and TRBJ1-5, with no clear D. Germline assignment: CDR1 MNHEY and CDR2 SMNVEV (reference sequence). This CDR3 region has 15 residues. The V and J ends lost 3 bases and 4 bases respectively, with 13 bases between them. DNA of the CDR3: TGTGCCAGCAGTTTGGAGGGCTGGGGAAATCAGCCCCAGCATTTT. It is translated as CASSLEGWGNQPQHF.

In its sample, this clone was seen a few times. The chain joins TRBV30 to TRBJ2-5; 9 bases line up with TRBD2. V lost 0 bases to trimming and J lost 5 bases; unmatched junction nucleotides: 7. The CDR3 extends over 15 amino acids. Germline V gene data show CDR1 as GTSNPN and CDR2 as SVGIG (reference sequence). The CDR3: CAWSVPAGGLETQYF. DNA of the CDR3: TGTGCCTGGAGTGTCCCAGCGGGGGGACTGGAGACCCAGTACTTC.

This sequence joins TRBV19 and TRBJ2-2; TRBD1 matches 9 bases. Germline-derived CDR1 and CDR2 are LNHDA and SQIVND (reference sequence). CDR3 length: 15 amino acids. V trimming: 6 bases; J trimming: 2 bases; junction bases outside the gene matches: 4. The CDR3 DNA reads TGTGCCAGTAGAACGGGACAGGGTAACACCGGGGAGCTGTTTTTT. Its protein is CASRTGQGNTGELFF.

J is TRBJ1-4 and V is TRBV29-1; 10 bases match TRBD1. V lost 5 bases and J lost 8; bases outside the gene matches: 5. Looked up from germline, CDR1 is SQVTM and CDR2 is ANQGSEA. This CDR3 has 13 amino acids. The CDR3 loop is CSVTGTGEEKLFF. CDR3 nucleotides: TGCAGCGTTACCGGGACAGGGGAGGAAAAACTGTTTTTT.

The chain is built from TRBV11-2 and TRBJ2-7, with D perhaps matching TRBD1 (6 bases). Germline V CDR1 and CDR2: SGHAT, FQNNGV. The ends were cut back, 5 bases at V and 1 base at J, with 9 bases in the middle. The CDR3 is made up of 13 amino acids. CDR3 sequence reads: CASSQQGSYEQYF. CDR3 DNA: TGTGCCAGCAGCCAACAGGGATCCTACGAGCAGTACTTC.

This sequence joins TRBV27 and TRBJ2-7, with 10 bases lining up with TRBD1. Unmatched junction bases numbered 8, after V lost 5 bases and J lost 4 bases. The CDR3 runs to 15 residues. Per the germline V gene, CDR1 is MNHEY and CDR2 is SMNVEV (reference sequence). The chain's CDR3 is CASSTRDRGQYEQYF. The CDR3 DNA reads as TGTGCCAGCAGTACCCGCGACAGGGGGCAATACGAGCAGTACTTC.

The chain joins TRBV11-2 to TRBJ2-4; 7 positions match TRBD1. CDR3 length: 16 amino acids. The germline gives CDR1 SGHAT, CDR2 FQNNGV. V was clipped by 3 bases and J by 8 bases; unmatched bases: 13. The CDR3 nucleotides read TGTGCCAGCAGCTTGGAAACCGGGACAGTTTCGTACATTCAGTACTTC. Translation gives CASSLETGTVSYIQYF.

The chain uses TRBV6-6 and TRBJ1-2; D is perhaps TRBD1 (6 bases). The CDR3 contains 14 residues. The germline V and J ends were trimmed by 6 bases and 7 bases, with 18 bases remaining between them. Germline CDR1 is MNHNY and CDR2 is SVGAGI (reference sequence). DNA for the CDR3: TGTGCCAGCAGGATACTTACAGGGAAAACTGGCTACACCTTC. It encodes CASRILTGKTGYTF.

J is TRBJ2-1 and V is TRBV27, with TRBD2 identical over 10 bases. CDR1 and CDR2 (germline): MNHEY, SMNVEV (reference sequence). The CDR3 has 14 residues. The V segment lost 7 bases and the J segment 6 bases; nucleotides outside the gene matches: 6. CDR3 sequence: CASKPGLALNEQFF. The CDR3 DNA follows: TGTGCCAGCAAACCGGGACTAGCGCTCAATGAGCAGTTCTTC.

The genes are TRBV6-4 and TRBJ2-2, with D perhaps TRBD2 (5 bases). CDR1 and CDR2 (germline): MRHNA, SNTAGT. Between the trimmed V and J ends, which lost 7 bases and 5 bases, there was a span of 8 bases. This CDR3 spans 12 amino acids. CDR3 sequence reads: CASKEGTGELFF. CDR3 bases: TGTGCCAGCAAAGAGGGAACCGGGGAGCTGTTTTTT.

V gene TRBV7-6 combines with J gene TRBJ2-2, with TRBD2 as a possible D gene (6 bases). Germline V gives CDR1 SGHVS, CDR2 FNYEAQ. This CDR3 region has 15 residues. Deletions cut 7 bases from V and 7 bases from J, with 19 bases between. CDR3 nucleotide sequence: TGTGCCAGCACCCTGTCTGCGGGGAACGGCGGGGAGCTGTTTTTT. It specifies CASTLSAGNGGELFF.

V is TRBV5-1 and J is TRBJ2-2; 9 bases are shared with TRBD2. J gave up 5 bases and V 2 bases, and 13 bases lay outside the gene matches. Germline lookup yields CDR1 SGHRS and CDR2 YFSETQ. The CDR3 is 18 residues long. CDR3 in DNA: TGCGCCAGCAGCTTTAAGCGGGGGGCTCCAGGAGGGACCGGGGAGCTGTTTTTT. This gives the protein CASSFKRGAPGGTGELFF.

DNA for the CDR3: TGCGCCAGCAGCCAAGATGGTTTTCGGGCCGGGGAGCTGTTTTTT. Translating it yields CASSQDGFRAGELFF. V is TRBV4-1 and J is TRBJ2-2, with no clear D. Trimming cost V 0 bases and J 6 bases, with 11 bases left between them. Germline lookup yields CDR1 MGHRA and CDR2 YSYEKL. The CDR3 extends over 15 amino acids.

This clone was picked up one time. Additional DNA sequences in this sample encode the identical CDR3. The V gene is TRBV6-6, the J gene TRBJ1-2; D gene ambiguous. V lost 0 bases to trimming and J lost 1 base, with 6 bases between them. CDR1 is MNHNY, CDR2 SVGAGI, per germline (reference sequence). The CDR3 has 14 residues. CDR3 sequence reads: CASSYSGSNYGYTF. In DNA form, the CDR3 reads TGTGCCAGCAGTTACTCGGGGAGTAACTATGGCTACACCTTC.

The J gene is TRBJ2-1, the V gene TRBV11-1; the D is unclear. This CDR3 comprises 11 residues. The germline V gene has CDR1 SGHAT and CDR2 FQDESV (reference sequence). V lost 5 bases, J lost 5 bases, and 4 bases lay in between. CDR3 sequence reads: CASSHHNEQFF. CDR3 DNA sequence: TGTGCCAGCAGCCATCACAATGAGCAGTTCTTC. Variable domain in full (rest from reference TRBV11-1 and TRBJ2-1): EAEVAQSPRYKITEKSQAVAFWCDPISGHATLYWYRQILGQGPELLVQFQDESVVDDSQLPKDRFSAERLKGVDSTLKIQPAELGDSAMYLCASSHHNEQFFGPGTRLTVL.

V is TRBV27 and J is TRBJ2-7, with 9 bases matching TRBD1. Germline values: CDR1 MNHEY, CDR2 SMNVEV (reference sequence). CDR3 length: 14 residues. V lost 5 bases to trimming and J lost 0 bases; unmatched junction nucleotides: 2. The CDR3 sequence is CASSKTGGSYEQYF. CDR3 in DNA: TGTGCCAGCAGTAAGACAGGGGGCTCCTACGAGCAGTACTTC.

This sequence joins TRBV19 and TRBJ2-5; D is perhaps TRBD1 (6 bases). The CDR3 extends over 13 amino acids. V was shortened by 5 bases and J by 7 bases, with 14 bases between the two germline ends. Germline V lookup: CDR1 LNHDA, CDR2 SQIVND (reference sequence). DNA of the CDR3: TGTGCCAGTAGTGGCCACAGGGTGGGGACCCAGTACTTC. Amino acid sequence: CASSGHRVGTQYF.

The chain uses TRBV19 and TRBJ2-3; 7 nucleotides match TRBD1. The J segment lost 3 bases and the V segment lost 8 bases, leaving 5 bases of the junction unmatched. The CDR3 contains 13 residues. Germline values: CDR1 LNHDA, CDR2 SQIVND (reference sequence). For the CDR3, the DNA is TGTGCCAGTGTTTCCAGGGGGACAGATACGCAGTATTTT. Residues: CASVSRGTDTQYF.

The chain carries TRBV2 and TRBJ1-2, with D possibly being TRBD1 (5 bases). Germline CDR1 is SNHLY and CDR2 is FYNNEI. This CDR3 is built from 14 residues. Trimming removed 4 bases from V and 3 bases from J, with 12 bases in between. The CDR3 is CASSGGGFDYGYTF. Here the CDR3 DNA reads TGTGCCAGCAGTGGGGGGGGTTTTGACTATGGCTACACCTTC.

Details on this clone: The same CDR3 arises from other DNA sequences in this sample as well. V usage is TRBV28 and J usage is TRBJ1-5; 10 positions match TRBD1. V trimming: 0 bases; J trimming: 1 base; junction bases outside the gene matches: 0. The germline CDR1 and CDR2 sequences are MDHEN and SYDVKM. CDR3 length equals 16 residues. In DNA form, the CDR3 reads TGTGCCAGCAGTTTATGGGGACAGGGGAGCAATCAGCCCCAGCATTTT. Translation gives CASSLWGQGSNQPQHF.

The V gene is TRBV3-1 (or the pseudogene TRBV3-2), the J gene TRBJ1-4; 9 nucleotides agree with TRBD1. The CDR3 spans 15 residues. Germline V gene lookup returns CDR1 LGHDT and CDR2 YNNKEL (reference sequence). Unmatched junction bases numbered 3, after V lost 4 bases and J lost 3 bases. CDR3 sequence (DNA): TGTGCCAGCAGCCCACAGGGGGCGGCTAATGAAAAACTGTTTTTT. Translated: CASSPQGAANEKLFF.